This TCR beta chain was identified in a study of cytomegalovirus exposure and HLA in healthy donors. The PCR contained 60 Vbeta and 13 Jbeta primers. The repertoire was sequenced with immunoSEQ multiplex PCR; TCRdb's copy has only in-frame clones and lacks some. The sample includes under 200,000 clones, roughly 13% of them seen just once. V was trimmed by 2 bases and J by 3 bases, leaving 14 bases between them. Germline loops: CDR1 SGHAT, CDR2 FQNNGV. There are 15 residues in the CDR3. A note on this clone: Its specificity is unknown.

Study-level points and caveats: TCR beta V- and J-gene trimming, according to a later analysis, was linked to a missense DCLRE1C variant.

Material for sequencing was PBMCs. This sequence originates from a middle-aged man in good health and CMV-seropositive. This chain links TRBV11-2 with TRBJ2-7; D remains unclear. For the CDR3, the DNA is TGTGCCAGCAGCTTAACCGACGGCCTAGGCTACGAGCAGTACTTC. Translating it yields CASSLTDGLGYEQYF.